The 23 T cell receptor beta chains presented below share a single source sample, sequenced in a study of blood T cell repertoires in COVID-19. TCRdb's copy holds only in-frame clones and misses some; the assay was immunoSEQ multiplex PCR. The table shows around 190,000 clones, with roughly 89% occurring only once. Material for sequencing was PBMCs or T cells enriched from blood (not recorded which). The receptor set was obtained from a woman aged 25 to 45 who had been exposed to COVID-19.

The J gene is TRBJ1-6, the V gene TRBV28; tentatively, D is TRBD1 (5 bases). Between the trimmed V and J ends, which lost 5 bases and 0 bases, there was a span of 17 bases. Germline CDR1 reads MDHEN; CDR2 reads SYDVKM. This CDR3 region has 18 residues. In nucleotides, the CDR3 is TGTGCCAGCAGTCAGTCCAGGGTGGCTAGCTCCTATAATTCACCCCTCCACTTT. Amino acid sequence: CASSQSRVASSYNSPLHF.

This clone was observed once. This chain's CDR3 is CAISGGVGDTQYF. The CDR3 bases are TGTGCCATAAGTGGGGGGGTGGGAGATACGCAGTATTTT. This chain links TRBV24-1 with TRBJ2-3; TRBD2 aligns across 7 bases. Germline assignment: CDR1 KGHDR and CDR2 SFDVKD. CDR3 length: 13 residues. V gave up 11 bases and J gave up 5 bases; unmatched junction bases: 9.

This chain connects TRBV9 to TRBJ2-2; a weak D match, TRBD2 (6 bases). V was pared by 1 base and J by 4 bases, with 11 bases between. CDR1 is SGDLS and CDR2 is YYNGEE in the germline V gene. CDR3 length equals 15 residues. The CDR3: CASSVFWRGTGELFF. Written as DNA, the CDR3 is TGTGCCAGCAGCGTATTCTGGAGGGGCACCGGGGAGCTGTTTTTT.

The rearrangement joins TRBV18 to TRBJ1-2, with TRBD1 matching 10 bases. Unmatched junction bases numbered 6, after V lost 3 bases and J lost 8 bases. Germline CDR1 KGHSH, CDR2 LQKENI. The CDR3 is 14 residues long. The CDR3 DNA follows: TGTGCCAGCTCACCTATAGGACAGGGGGACGGCTACACCTTC. This translates into CASSPIGQGDGYTF.

The V gene is TRBV5-5, the J gene TRBJ1-2; no clear D. The CDR3 length is 15 residues. Germline V gene sequence: CDR1 SGHKS, CDR2 YYEKEE (reference sequence). Trimming removed 2 bases at V and 0 bases at J, with 11 bases between. CDR3 protein: CASSLSMIANYGYTF. The CDR3 DNA sequence: TGTGCCAGCAGCTTATCGATGATAGCTAACTATGGCTACACCTTC.

The V and J genes are TRBV19 and TRBJ1-5; D ambiguous. Germline loops: CDR1 LNHDA, CDR2 SQIVND (reference sequence). The length of the CDR3 is 14 residues. V lost 1 base and J 6 bases, leaving 10 bases between the germline ends. The CDR3 DNA sequence: TGTGCCAGTAGTATAGCTCGGGGTCCTCAGCCCCAGCATTTT. Residues: CASSIARGPQPQHF.

Only a few counts were recorded for this clone. The V and J genes are TRBV5-6 and TRBJ2-7; 8 bases agree with TRBD1. Germline V lookup: CDR1 SGHDT, CDR2 YYEEEE. The CDR3 contains 14 residues. V lost 4 bases, J lost 7 bases, and 10 bases stayed unmatched. The CDR3 DNA reads as TGTGCCAGCAGCAGGTCCAGGGGGCTCGAAGAGCAGTACTTC. This codes for CASSRSRGLEEQYF.

This clone appeared once. The V gene is TRBV18, the J gene TRBJ1-1, with 7 bases fitting TRBD1. V lost 5 bases to trimming and J lost 6 bases; unmatched junction nucleotides: 12. This CDR3 has 15 amino acids. CDR1 and CDR2 (germline): KGHSH, LQKENI. The CDR3 protein is CASSSLKGASPEAFF. CDR3 nucleotides: TGTGCCAGCTCATCCCTCAAGGGGGCGTCCCCTGAAGCTTTCTTT.

The rearrangement joins TRBV9 to TRBJ1-1; the D is unclear. Trimming removed 6 bases from V and 0 bases from J, with 9 bases in between. This CDR3 contains 13 residues. Germline lookup yields CDR1 SGDLS and CDR2 YYNGEE. Here the CDR3 reads CASKPDLNTEAFF. CDR3 DNA sequence: TGTGCCAGCAAACCCGACTTGAACACTGAAGCTTTCTTT.

The chain joins TRBV27 to TRBJ1-2; a weak D match, TRBD1 (5 bases). The CDR3 spans 14 residues. Trimming took off 2 bases at V and 8 bases at J, with 15 bases between the two ends. Germline CDR1 reads MNHEY; CDR2 reads SMNVEV (reference sequence). CDR3 DNA sequence: TGTGCCAGCAGTTTAGTCGGTGGGGCATGGGGCTACACCTTC. Its protein product is CASSLVGGAWGYTF.

CDR3 nucleotide sequence: TGCGCCAGCAGTCGGGACAAACTTGGCTACACCTTC. Encoded protein: CASSRDKLGYTF. The V and J genes are TRBV4-3 and TRBJ1-2; a weak D match, TRBD1 (6 bases). The CDR3 sequence is 12 residues long. Trimming took 6 bases from V and 7 from J, leaving 12 bases between them. CDR1 LGHNA and CDR2 YSLEER come from the germline V gene.

This chain uses TRBV5-8 with TRBJ1-3, with D uncertain. V was pared by 3 bases and J by 0 bases, with 10 bases between. There are 15 residues in the CDR3. The V gene's germline CDR1 is SGHTS and CDR2 YDEGEE. The CDR3: CASSSRLGSGNTIYF. CDR3 nucleotides: TGTGCCAGCAGCTCGAGACTTGGCTCTGGAAACACCATATATTTT. The full variable domain, completed using reference TRBV5-8 and TRBJ1-3, is EAGVTQSPTHLIKTRGQQATLRCSPISGHTSVYWYQQALGLGLQFLLWYDEGEERNRGNFPPRFSGRQFPNYSSELNVNALELEDSALYLCASSSRLGSGNTIYFGEGSWLTVV.

CDR3 in DNA: TGTGCCAGCAGCTTTGCAGGGCAAGATACGCAGTATTTT. Protein product: CASSFAGQDTQYF. V and J are TRBV7-9 and TRBJ2-3; D is possibly TRBD1 (5 bases). V was cut by 3 bases and J by 5 bases, with 9 bases left in between. Germline loops: CDR1 SEHNR, CDR2 FQNEAQ (reference sequence). This CDR3 comprises 13 residues. The whole variable domain, remainder taken from reference TRBV7-9 and TRBJ2-3, is DTGVSQNPRHKITKRGQNVTFRCDPISEHNRLYWYRQTLGQGPEFLTYFQNEAQLEKSRLLSDRFSAERPKGSFSTLEIQRTEQGDSAMYLCASSFAGQDTQYFGPGTRLTVL.

The chain recombines TRBV11-2 with TRBJ1-4; TRBD1 might be the D (6 bases). The CDR3 consists of 15 residues. The germline V gene has CDR1 SGHAT and CDR2 FQNNGV. Trimming removed 4 bases at V and 8 bases at J, with 17 bases between. CDR3 DNA sequence: TGTGCCAGCAGCTCCCCGACAGGTTCATCGGAAAAACTGTTTTTT. Protein sequence: CASSSPTGSSEKLFF.

In this sample, this clone turned up a few times. The V gene is TRBV7-2, the J gene TRBJ2-7, with a weak D call TRBD2 (6 bases). Trimming took off 5 bases at V and 0 bases at J, with 11 bases between the two ends. The CDR3 has 14 residues. Germline V lookup: CDR1 SGHTA, CDR2 FQGNSA. CDR3 sequence (DNA): TGTGCCAGCAGCGAGACTAGAAGCTCCTACGAGCAGTACTTC. Translated, it gives CASSETRSSYEQYF.

This clone occurred a few times. V is TRBV7-3 and J is TRBJ2-7; TRBD1 is a possible D gene (6 bases). CDR1 is SGHTA and CDR2 is FQGTGA in the germline V gene. This CDR3 comprises 13 residues. With 5 bases removed from V and 4 bases from J, the gap between germline ends came to 12 bases. As DNA, the CDR3 is TGTGCCAGCAGCCCTGCAGGGGTGTACGAGCAGTACTTC. As protein: CASSPAGVYEQYF.

The chain joins TRBV10-2 to TRBJ2-7; tentatively, D is TRBD1 (5 bases). The CDR3 has 13 residues. In germline, CDR1 is WSHSY, CDR2 SAAADI. Trimming removed 6 bases at V and 2 bases at J, with 11 bases between. The CDR3 region is CASSALDTYEQYF. The CDR3 DNA reads TGCGCCAGCAGCGCCTTGGACACCTACGAGCAGTACTTC.

This chain links TRBV4-3 with TRBJ1-1, with no clear D. V was cut by 0 bases and J by 3 bases, with 5 bases left in between. Germline V gives CDR1 LGHNA, CDR2 YSLEER. The CDR3 consists of 13 residues. CDR3 nucleotides: TGCGCCAGCAGCCAAGATCATGACACTGAAGCTTTCTTT. Residues: CASSQDHDTEAFF.

The V gene is TRBV15, the J gene TRBJ1-3; no clear D gene. Germline CDR1 is LNHNV and CDR2 is YYDKDF (reference sequence). Trimming removed 3 bases at V and 0 bases at J, with 9 bases between. The CDR3 has 15 amino acids. The CDR3 DNA is TGTGCCACCAGCAGGGAGGCGTTCTCTGGAAACACCATATATTTT. Translating gives CATSREAFSGNTIYF.

This clone occurred once. V is TRBV5-5 and J is TRBJ1-5; TRBD1 aligns across 9 bases. CDR1 and CDR2 (germline): SGHKS, YYEKEE (reference sequence). V trimming: 0 bases; J trimming: 5 bases; junction bases outside the gene matches: 3. This CDR3 spans 15 amino acids. In nucleotides, the CDR3 is TGTGCCAGCAGCTTGGGACAGGGGGATCATCAGCCCCAGCATTTT. Translating gives CASSLGQGDHQPQHF. The entire variable domain, with the rest obtained from reference TRBV5-5 and TRBJ1-5, is as follows: DAGVTQSPTHLIKTRGQQVTLRCSPISGHKSVSWYQQVLGQGPQFIFQYYEKEERGRGNFPDRFSARQFPNYSSELNVNALLLGDSALYLCASSLGQGDHQPQHFGDGTRLSIL.

This chain connects TRBV5-8 to TRBJ2-5, with TRBD2 identical over 7 bases. The J segment lost 5 bases and the V segment lost 4 bases, leaving 11 bases of the junction unmatched. Per the germline V gene, CDR1 is SGHTS and CDR2 is YDEGEE. The CDR3 runs 15 residues. In nucleotides, the CDR3 is TGTGCCAGCAGCCCTCTGATGGGAGCGGGGGAGACCCAGTACTTC. This sequence encodes CASSPLMGAGETQYF.

The J gene is TRBJ2-5, the V gene TRBV19, with 11 bases fitting TRBD1. Germline CDR1 LNHDA, CDR2 SQIVND (reference sequence). The junction had 20 bases not matched to a gene; V was cut back by 5 bases and J by 0 bases. The CDR3 has 21 amino acids. CDR3 sequence: CASSPPPGTGGTIYDQETQYF. CDR3 bases: TGTGCCAGTAGTCCCCCACCCGGGACAGGGGGAACAATCTACGACCAAGAGACCCAGTACTTC.

V and J are TRBV20-1 and TRBJ1-4; D not resolved. CDR1 is DFQATT, CDR2 SNEGSKA, per germline (reference sequence). Trimming shortened V by 6 bases and J by 8 bases, and 10 bases separated the two germline ends. The CDR3 totals 11 residues. The CDR3 region has the DNA TGCAGTGCGCCGCAGCGGGAAAAACTGTTTTTT. Protein product: CSAPQREKLFF.